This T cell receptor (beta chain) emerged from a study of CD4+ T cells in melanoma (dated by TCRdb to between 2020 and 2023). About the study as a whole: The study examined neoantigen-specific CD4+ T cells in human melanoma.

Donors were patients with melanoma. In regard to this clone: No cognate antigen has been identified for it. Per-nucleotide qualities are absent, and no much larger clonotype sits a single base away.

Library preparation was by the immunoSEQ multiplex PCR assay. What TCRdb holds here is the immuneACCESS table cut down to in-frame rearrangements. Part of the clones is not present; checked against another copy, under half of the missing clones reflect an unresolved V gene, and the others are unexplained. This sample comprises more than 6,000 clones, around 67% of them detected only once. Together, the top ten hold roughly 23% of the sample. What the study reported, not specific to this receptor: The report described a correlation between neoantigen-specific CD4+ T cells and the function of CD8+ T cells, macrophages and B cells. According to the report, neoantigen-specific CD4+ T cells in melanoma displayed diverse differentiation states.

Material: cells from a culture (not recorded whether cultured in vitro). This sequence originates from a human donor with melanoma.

The bases are TGTGCCAGCAGTTACTCGAATGCGGGGGGCGGATACGAGCAGTACTTC. Its protein is CASSYSNAGGGYEQYF. The chain was built from TRBV6-5 and TRBJ2-7; 8 central bases correspond to TRBD2. CDR1 MNHEY and CDR2 SVGAGI are derived from the germline V gene. For this chain, trimming is 0 bases at the V end and 4 bases at the J end, and the number of junction bases without a gene match is 8. CDR3 length: 16 amino acids, cysteine to phenylalanine. Of all the DNA, just the CDR3 is kept, 48 bases in frame from base 1.